Below, 5 T cell receptor beta chains from the same sample are listed, as sequenced in a study of blood T cell repertoires in COVID-19. The repertoire was sequenced with immunoSEQ multiplex PCR; TCRdb's copy has only in-frame clones and lacks some. The data contain about 320,000 clones, roughly 85% of them singletons. Sequencing was carried out using PBMCs or T cells enriched from blood (not recorded which). Receptors originate from a woman aged 30 to 39 who had been exposed to COVID-19.

This rearrangement joins TRBV15 to TRBJ1-1; 10 bases agree with TRBD1. The V gene end was trimmed by 0 bases and the J gene end by 3 bases; junction bases not matched to a gene: 13. Germline CDR1 LNHNV, CDR2 YYDKDF (reference sequence). The CDR3 contains 19 residues. The CDR3 DNA sequence: TGTGCCACCAGCAGAGATCCATGGGGGGGACAGGGGAAGGACACTGAAGCTTTCTTT. Its protein is CATSRDPWGGQGKDTEAFF.

The chain is built from TRBV30 and TRBJ2-3; D is unresolved. Germline V gene sequence: CDR1 GTSNPN, CDR2 SVGIG (reference sequence). Trimming took 2 bases from V and 3 from J, leaving 6 bases between them. This CDR3 is 12 amino acids long. The CDR3: CAWSRRTDTQYF. The CDR3 bases are TGTGCCTGGAGTCGCCGGACAGATACGCAGTATTTT.

The chain employs TRBV5-4 and TRBJ2-7; a weak D match, TRBD2 (6 bases). Trimming removed 2 bases at V and 2 bases at J, with 14 bases between. This CDR3 has 15 amino acids. CDR1 SGHNT and CDR2 YYREEE come from the germline V gene (reference sequence). The CDR3 spells CASSFQSGVTYEQYF. In DNA, the CDR3 is TGTGCCAGCAGCTTCCAATCGGGGGTGACCTACGAGCAGTACTTC.

The rearrangement links TRBV11-3 to TRBJ2-7; no clear D. Germline values: CDR1 SGHNT, CDR2 YENEEA. This CDR3 has 15 residues. Deletions cut 0 bases from V and 3 bases from J, with 12 bases between. The DNA for the CDR3 is TGTGCCAGCAGCTTAGATCACGACGGGTACTACGAGCAGTACTTC. Translation: CASSLDHDGYYEQYF.

The chain employs TRBV2 and TRBJ2-1, with D possibly TRBD2 on 5 matching bases. Trimming removed 8 bases at V and 0 bases at J, with 11 bases between. Looked up from germline, CDR1 is SNHLY and CDR2 is FYNNEI. This CDR3 has 14 residues. The CDR3 reads CASLQAVSYNEQFF. DNA for the CDR3: TGTGCCAGCCTCCAAGCGGTCTCCTACAATGAGCAGTTCTTC.